This entry is about one TCR beta chain. These data are taken from a study of blood T cell repertoires in COVID-19. Background on the study: COVID-19 samples from acute and convalescent phases originated in the United States, Italy and Spain. The analysed material was cDNA or gDNA that came from T cells, B-cell-depleted T cells, or PBMCs.

This CDR3 region has 15 residues. Trimming shortened V by 4 bases and J by 0 bases, and 9 bases separated the two germline ends. Germline values: CDR1 LNHDA, CDR2 SQIVND (reference sequence). Per the original methods: Amplification of reference gene primers provided the estimated nucleated cell counts. TCRdb's copy holds only in-frame clones and misses some; the assay was immunoSEQ multiplex PCR. V and J calls and clone size come straight from that table; D and trimming were deduced from the DNA. Of under 200,000 clones listed, around nine tenths are singletons. This TCR was recovered from a man aged 45 to 65 with acute or convalescent COVID-19. Input material: peripheral blood. V gene TRBV19 combines with J gene TRBJ2-2, with D perhaps TRBD1 (5 bases). The chain's CDR3 is CASSTWGPNTGELFF. The CDR3 DNA reads TGTGCCAGTAGTACCTGGGGCCCGAACACCGGGGAGCTGTTTTTT. The full variable domain, completed using reference TRBV19 and TRBJ2-2, is DGGITQSPKYLFRKEGQNVTLSCEQNLNHDAMYWYRQDPGQGLRLIYYSQIVNDFQKGDIAEGYSVSREKKESFPLTVTSAQKNPTAFYLCASSTWGPNTGELFFGEGSRLTVL.